This TCR beta chain derives from a study of T cell responses to AZD1222 COVID-19 vaccine. Notes on the study in general: None of the repertoires were sampled until the peak T cell response had passed. Regions 160-218 and 743-854 held dominance among vaccine-associated CD4 TCRs, which spanned spike. Females made up more of the donors, who were largely white British, and clonal diversity may have come out too low.

Germline V gene sequence: CDR1 SGHDT, CDR2 YYEEEE. This CDR3 has 15 residues. The V and J ends lost 0 bases and 0 bases respectively, with 7 bases between them. Sequencing was performed with immunoSEQ multiplex PCR; in TCRdb, only in-frame clones are kept and a portion is missing. Of about 100,000 clones listed, 80% to 90% are singletons. As concerns this clone: Its specificity is not known.

The genes are TRBV5-6 and TRBJ1-5, with unresolved D. The input for sequencing was peripheral blood, taken 28 days after the second AZD1222 dose. This TCR derives from an adult who received the AZD1222 COVID-19 vaccine. In DNA, the CDR3 is TGTGCCAGCAGCTTGGGATATTATAGCAATCAGCCCCAGCATTTT. Translation gives CASSLGYYSNQPQHF.